This TCR beta chain came from a study of post-analysis software for immune sequencing data. Overall study findings and caveats: There was significantly lower normalized Chao1 diversity in multiple sclerosis patients than in controls. Patients carried a few TRBV segments more frequently than controls did, and TRBV5-6, TRBV5-1 and TRBV20-1 were among them.

Unique molecular identifiers featured in each of the TCR beta cDNA libraries. TCRdb itself ran the PCR reads through MiXCR, one entry per CDR3 protein. The sample lists 380,000 or so distinct CDR3 sequences, about a third occurring once. This clonotype was observed at least ten times. Its antigen remains unidentified. The CDR3 is 13 amino acids. CDR1 SGHRS and CDR2 YFSETQ come from the germline V gene. The V end lost 6 bases, the J end lost 2 bases, and 6 bases lay between the germline ends. The chain has TRBV5-1 and TRBJ2-6; no reliable D call. The TCR originated in a girl aged 10 to 17 with multiple sclerosis. The specimen sequenced was blood. As DNA, the CDR3 is TGCGCCAGCACTGACCCTGGGGCCAACGTCCTGACTTTC. Its protein is CASTDPGANVLTF.